The rows below give T cell receptor beta chains drawn from one sample of a study of T cell repertoires in cytomegalovirus infection. Via MiXCR, TCRdb re-called the reads, giving one row per CDR3 protein. The data hold about 160,000 distinct CDR3 sequences, with roughly 17% observed a single time. The sequenced material came from CD8+ T cells from PBMCs. The receptors shown here come from a human donor in good health (CMV status not recorded). Some clones in this sample may be carry-over from other donors' samples. Each CDR3 is given with its conserved first and last residue. D genes are given only for firm matches. Some rows mark clone size as missing; the rest say once, few, many or name a class of expanded clone.

v_call: TRBV7-9
clone_size: .
j_call: TRBJ1-1
d_call: TRBD1
cdr3_nt: TGTGCCAGCAGCTCCACGGGACAGGTATCTTCGAACACTGAAGCTTTCTTT
cdr3_aa: CASSSTGQVSSNTEAFF

v_call: TRBV28
clone_size: .
j_call: TRBJ1-5
d_call: .
cdr3_nt: TGTGCCAGCAGTTTCATAGGGCCCAATCAGCCCCAGCATTTT
cdr3_aa: CASSFIGPNQPQHF

v_call: TRBV6-2/TRBV6-3
clone_size: .
j_call: TRBJ1-5
d_call: TRBD1
cdr3_nt: TGTGCCATCCGAGAAAAGGACAGGACAAATCAGCCCCAGCATTTT
cdr3_aa: CAIREKDRTNQPQHF

v_call: TRBV7-9
clone_size: .
j_call: TRBJ2-7
d_call: .
cdr3_nt: TGTGCCAGCAGCTTACCGTGGGGGACCTACGAGCAGTACTTC
cdr3_aa: CASSLPWGTYEQYF

v_call: TRBV28
clone_size: .
j_call: TRBJ1-1
d_call: .
cdr3_nt: TGTGCCAGCAGTCCCCTGAGGAACACTGAAGCTTTCTTT
cdr3_aa: CASSPLRNTEAFF

v_call: TRBV6-2/TRBV6-3
clone_size: few
j_call: TRBJ2-1
d_call: TRBD1
cdr3_nt: TGTGCCAGCAGTTCCGGGACAGGGGTTGAAAATGAGCAGTTCTTC
cdr3_aa: CASSSGTGVENEQFF

v_call: TRBV7-6
clone_size: few
j_call: TRBJ2-7
d_call: TRBD2
cdr3_nt: TGTGCCAGCAGCCCCCGACTAGCGCCGGCCTACGAGCAGTACTTC
cdr3_aa: CASSPRLAPAYEQYF

v_call: TRBV7-2
clone_size: .
j_call: TRBJ2-7
d_call: .
cdr3_nt: TGTGCCAGCAGCTCGACAGCGTCGCGGGAGCAGTACTTC
cdr3_aa: CASSSTASREQYF

v_call: TRBV28
clone_size: .
j_call: TRBJ2-7
d_call: .
cdr3_nt: TGTGCCAGCAGTACGCTACTGACCTACGAGCAGTACTTC
cdr3_aa: CASSTLLTYEQYF

v_call: TRBV7-9
clone_size: few
j_call: TRBJ2-7
d_call: .
cdr3_nt: TGTGCCAGCAGCAAGTCGACAGGACGCTCCTACGAGCAGTACTTC
cdr3_aa: CASSKSTGRSYEQYF

v_call: TRBV28
clone_size: .
j_call: TRBJ1-4
d_call: .
cdr3_nt: TGTGCCAGCAGTTTATATAGGGTTTCGGAAAAACTGTTTTTT
cdr3_aa: CASSLYRVSEKLFF

v_call: TRBV7-2
clone_size: many
j_call: TRBJ2-3
d_call: .
cdr3_nt: TGTGCCAGCAGCTTACGACAGTTCACAGATACGCAGTATTTT
cdr3_aa: CASSLRQFTDTQYF

v_call: TRBV7-8
clone_size: many
j_call: TRBJ2-3
d_call: .
cdr3_nt: TGTGCCAGCAGCTCCGGACTGTCTAGCACAGATACGCAGTATTTT
cdr3_aa: CASSSGLSSTDTQYF

v_call: TRBV12-3/TRBV12-4
clone_size: .
j_call: TRBJ2-1
d_call: .
cdr3_nt: TGTGCCAGCAGACAAGAGGGGGAGCTCTACAATGAGCAGTTCTTC
cdr3_aa: CASRQEGELYNEQFF

v_call: TRBV20-1
clone_size: many
j_call: TRBJ2-1
d_call: TRBD2
cdr3_nt: TGCAGTGCTAGAGATCTCAACTCTAGCGGGAGGGCCGGTGAGCAGTTCTTC
cdr3_aa: CSARDLNSSGRAGEQFF

v_call: TRBV7-4
clone_size: many
j_call: TRBJ1-1
d_call: .
cdr3_nt: TGTGCCAGCAGTTTAGGTAGTGAAGCTTTCTTT
cdr3_aa: CASSLGSEAFF

v_call: TRBV6-2/TRBV6-3
clone_size: .
j_call: TRBJ2-3
d_call: .
cdr3_nt: TGTGCCAGCAGTTACTCGCCAGCGGGCGGGTCACCAGATACGCAGTATTTT
cdr3_aa: CASSYSPAGGSPDTQYF

v_call: TRBV14
clone_size: .
j_call: TRBJ2-3
d_call: TRBD2
cdr3_nt: TGTGTCAGCAGCCAAGAGCAGAGCGGGAGGCCCGATACGCAGTATTTT
cdr3_aa: CVSSQEQSGRPDTQYF